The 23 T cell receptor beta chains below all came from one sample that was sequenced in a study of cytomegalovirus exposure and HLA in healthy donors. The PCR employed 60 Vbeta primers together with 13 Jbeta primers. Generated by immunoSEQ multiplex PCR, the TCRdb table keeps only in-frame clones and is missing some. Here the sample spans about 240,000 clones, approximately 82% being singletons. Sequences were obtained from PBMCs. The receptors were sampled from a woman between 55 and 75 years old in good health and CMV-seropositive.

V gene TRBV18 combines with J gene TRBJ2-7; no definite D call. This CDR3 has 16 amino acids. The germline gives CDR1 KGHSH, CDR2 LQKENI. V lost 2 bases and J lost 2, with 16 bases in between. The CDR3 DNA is TGTGCCAGCTCACCAGCAAGCGCCCGTAAGGCCTACGAGCAGTACTTC. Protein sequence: CASSPASARKAYEQYF.

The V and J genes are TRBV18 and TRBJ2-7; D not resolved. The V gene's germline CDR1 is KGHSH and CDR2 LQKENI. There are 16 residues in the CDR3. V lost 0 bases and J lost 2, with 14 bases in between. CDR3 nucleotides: TGTGCCAGCTCACCACCGGGCCCCAAGGCCCCCTACGAGCAGTACTTC. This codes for CASSPPGPKAPYEQYF.

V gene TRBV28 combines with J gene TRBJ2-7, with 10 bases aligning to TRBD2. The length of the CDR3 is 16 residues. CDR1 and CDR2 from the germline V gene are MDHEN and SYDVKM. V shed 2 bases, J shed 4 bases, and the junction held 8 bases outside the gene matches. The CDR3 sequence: CASSLGLAGVRYEQYF. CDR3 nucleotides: TGTGCCAGCAGTTTAGGGCTAGCGGGAGTTAGGTACGAGCAGTACTTC.

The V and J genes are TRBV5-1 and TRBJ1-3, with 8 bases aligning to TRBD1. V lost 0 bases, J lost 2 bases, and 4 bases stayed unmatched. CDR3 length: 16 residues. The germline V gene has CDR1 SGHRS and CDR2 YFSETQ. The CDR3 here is CASSLASTGAGNTIYF. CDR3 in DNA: TGCGCCAGCAGCTTGGCCTCGACAGGGGCTGGAAACACCATATATTTT.

CDR3 coding DNA: TGTGCCAGCAGCGTAGATCCTAGCGGGGGCCAAGAGACCCAGTACTTC. It encodes CASSVDPSGGQETQYF. The chain is built from TRBV9 and TRBJ2-5, with 10 bases matching TRBD2. J gave up 1 base and V 0 bases, and 3 bases lay outside the gene matches. The CDR3 has 16 residues. In germline, CDR1 is SGDLS, CDR2 YYNGEE. The complete variable domain, with remaining parts taken from reference TRBV9 and TRBJ2-5, reads DSGVTQTPKHLITATGQRVTLRCSPRSGDLSVYWYQQSLDQGLQFLIQYYNGEERAKGNILERFSAQQFPDLHSELNLSSLELGDSALYFCASSVDPSGGQETQYFGPGTRLLVL.

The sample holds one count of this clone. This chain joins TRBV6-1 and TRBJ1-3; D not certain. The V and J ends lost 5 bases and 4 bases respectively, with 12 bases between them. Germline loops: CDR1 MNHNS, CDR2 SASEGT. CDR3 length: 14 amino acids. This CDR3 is CASSPRMSGNTIYF. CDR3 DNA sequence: TGTGCCAGCAGTCCCAGGATGTCCGGAAACACCATATATTTT.

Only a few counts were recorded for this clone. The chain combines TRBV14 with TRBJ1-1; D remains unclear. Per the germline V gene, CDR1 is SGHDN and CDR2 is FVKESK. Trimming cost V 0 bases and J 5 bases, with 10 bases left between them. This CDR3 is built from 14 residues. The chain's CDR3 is CASSQDRGGTEAFF. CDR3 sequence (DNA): TGTGCCAGCAGCCAAGACAGAGGTGGGACTGAAGCTTTCTTT.

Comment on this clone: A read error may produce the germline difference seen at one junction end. The CDR3 bases are TGTTCCAGCAGCTTGGGGGGTGGCCCTCCCTACGAGCAGTACTTC. Its translation: CSSSLGGGPPYEQYF. The rearrangement links TRBV7-9 to TRBJ2-7; TRBD2 might be the D (6 bases). The CDR3 covers 15 residues. From germline, CDR1 is SEHNR and CDR2 FQNEAQ (reference sequence).

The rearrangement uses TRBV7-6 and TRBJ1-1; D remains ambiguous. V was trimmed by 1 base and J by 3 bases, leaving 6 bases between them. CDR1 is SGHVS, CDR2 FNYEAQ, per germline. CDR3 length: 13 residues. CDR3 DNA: TGTGCCAGCAGCTTAGGTCAGTACACTGAAGCTTTCTTT. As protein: CASSLGQYTEAFF.

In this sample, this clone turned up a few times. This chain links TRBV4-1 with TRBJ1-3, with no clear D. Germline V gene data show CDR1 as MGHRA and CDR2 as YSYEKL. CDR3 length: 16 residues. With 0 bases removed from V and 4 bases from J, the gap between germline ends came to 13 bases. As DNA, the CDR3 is TGCGCCAGCAGCCAAGATCAATGGTCGGTCGGAAACACCATATATTTT. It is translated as CASSQDQWSVGNTIYF.

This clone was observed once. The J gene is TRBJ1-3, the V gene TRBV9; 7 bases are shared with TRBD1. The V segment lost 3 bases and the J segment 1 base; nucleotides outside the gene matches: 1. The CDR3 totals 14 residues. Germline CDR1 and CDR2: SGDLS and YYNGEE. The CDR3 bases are TGTGCCAGCAGCGAGACAGGGTCTGGAAACACCATATATTTT. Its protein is CASSETGSGNTIYF.

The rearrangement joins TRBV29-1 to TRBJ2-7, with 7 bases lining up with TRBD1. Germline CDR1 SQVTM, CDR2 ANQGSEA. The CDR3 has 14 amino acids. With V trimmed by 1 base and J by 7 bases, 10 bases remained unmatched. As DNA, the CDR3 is TGCAGCGTTGAAGGCAAGACAGGGCTTGGGGAGCAGTACTTC. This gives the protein CSVEGKTGLGEQYF.

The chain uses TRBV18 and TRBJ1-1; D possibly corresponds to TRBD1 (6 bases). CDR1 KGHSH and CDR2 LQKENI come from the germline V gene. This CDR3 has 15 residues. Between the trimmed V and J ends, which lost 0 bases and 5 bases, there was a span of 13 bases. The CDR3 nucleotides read TGTGCCAGCTCACCACCGAGGGGGGGCGGGACTGAAGCTTTCTTT. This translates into CASSPPRGGGTEAFF.

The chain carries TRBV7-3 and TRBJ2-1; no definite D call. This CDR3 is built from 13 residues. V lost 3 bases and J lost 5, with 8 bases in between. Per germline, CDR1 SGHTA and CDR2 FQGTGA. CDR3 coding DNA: TGTGCCAGCAGCTTTGAGCGTAACAATGAGCAGTTCTTC. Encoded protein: CASSFERNNEQFF.

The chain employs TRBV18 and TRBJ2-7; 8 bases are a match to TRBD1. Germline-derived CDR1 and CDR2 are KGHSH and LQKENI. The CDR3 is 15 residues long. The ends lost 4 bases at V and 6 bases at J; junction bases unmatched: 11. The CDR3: CASSRTRTGSAEQYF. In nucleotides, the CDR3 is TGTGCCAGCTCACGGACCAGGACAGGGTCGGCCGAGCAGTACTTC. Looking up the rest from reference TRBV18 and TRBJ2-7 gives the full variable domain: NAGVMQNPRHLVRRRGQEARLRCSPMKGHSHVYWYRQLPEEGLKFMVYLQKENIIDESGMPKERFSAEFPKEGPSILRIQQVVRGDSAAYFCASSRTRTGSAEQYFGPGTRLTVT.

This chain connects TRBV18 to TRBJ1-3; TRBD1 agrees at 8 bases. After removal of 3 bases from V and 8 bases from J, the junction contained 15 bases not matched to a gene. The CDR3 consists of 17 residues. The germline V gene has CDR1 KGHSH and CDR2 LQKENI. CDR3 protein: CASSPRQTGTTGDTIYF. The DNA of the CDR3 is TGTGCCAGCTCACCGCGCCAGACAGGGACGACAGGGGACACCATATATTTT.

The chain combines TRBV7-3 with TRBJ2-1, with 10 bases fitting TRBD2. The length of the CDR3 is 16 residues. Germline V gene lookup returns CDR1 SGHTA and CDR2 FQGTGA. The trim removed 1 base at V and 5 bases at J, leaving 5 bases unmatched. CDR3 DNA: TGTGCCAGCAGCTTAAACCCCACTAGCGGGAACAATGAGCAGTTCTTC. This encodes CASSLNPTSGNNEQFF.

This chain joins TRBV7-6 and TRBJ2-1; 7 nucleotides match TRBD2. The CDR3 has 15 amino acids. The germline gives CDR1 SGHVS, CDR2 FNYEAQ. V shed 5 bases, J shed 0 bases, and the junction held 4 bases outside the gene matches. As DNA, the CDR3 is TGTGCCAGCAGCACCGGGACTATCTCCTACAATGAGCAGTTCTTC. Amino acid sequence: CASSTGTISYNEQFF.

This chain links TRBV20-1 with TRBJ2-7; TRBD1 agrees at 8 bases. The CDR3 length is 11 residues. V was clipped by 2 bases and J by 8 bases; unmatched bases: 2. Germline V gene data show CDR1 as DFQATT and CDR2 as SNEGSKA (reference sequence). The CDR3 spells CSARRTGQQYF. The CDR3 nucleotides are TGCAGTGCTAGACGGACAGGGCAGCAGTACTTC.

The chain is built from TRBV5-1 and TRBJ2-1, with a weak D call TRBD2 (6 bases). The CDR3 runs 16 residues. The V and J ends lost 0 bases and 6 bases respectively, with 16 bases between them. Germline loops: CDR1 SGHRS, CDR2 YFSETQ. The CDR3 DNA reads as TGCGCCAGCAGCTTGGGGGCGGGAAACTTCCCCAATGAGCAGTTCTTC. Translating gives CASSLGAGNFPNEQFF.

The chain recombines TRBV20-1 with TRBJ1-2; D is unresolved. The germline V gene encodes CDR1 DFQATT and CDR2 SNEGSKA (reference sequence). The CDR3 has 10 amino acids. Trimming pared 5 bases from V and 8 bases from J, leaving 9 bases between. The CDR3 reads CSAQTEGYTF. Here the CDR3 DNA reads TGCAGTGCTCAGACGGAGGGCTACACCTTC.

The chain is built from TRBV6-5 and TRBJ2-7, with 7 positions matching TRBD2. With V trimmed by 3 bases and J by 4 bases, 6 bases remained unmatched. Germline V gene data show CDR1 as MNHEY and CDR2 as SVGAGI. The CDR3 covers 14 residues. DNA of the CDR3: TGTGCCAGCAGTTATCGTCTAGCGGATTACGAGCAGTACTTC. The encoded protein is CASSYRLADYEQYF.

Here the CDR3 reads CASSFSTKAETQYF. The DNA for the CDR3 is TGTGCCAGCAGCTTCTCCACCAAAGCGGAGACCCAGTACTTC. The V call is TRBV7-9, the J call TRBJ2-5; no clear D gene. Germline CDR1 SEHNR, CDR2 FQNEAQ (reference sequence). The CDR3 is made up of 14 amino acids. The V end was cut by 3 bases, the J end by 5 bases, with 13 bases between.